The rows below give T cell receptor beta chains drawn from one sample of a study of cytomegalovirus exposure and HLA in healthy donors. Sequencing used immunoSEQ multiplex PCR; TCRdb keeps in-frame clones, though not all of them. This sample carries around 160,000 clones, over 80% of them seen once, and the ten largest clones take about 1.4%. Sequenced input: PBMCs. The receptors were sampled from a woman between 18 and 29 years old in good health and CMV-seronegative. Each CDR3 is given without its conserved first and last residue. Clone sizes are given selectively: once, few, many, or a class where the clone is expanded.

>TRBV27|TRBJ1-5|few
ASSFGQSNQPQH
>TRBV29-1|TRBJ2-3|-
SVVAARKDTQY
>TRBV11-3|TRBJ1-6|once
ASSLSISAPLH
>TRBV30|TRBJ1-5|once
AWSAEDYNQPQH
>TRBV6-1|TRBJ2-7|-
ASRPTGLLFYEQY
>TRBV7-6|TRBJ1-1|-
ASSLRQIMDSTEAF
>TRBV2|TRBJ1-5|-
ASTKATSTINQPQH
>TRBV7-9|TRBJ2-1|-
ASSQAPGQAFYYNEQF
>TRBV15|TRBJ2-3|once
AIWGGTDTQY
>TRBV5-1|TRBJ2-3|-
ASSLGLMSTDTQY
>TRBV12-2|TRBJ1-4|-
ASRLAGQRVGTNEKLF
>TRBV10-1|TRBJ2-7|-
ASSAGETGGIYEQY
>TRBV11-3|TRBJ2-2|-
ASSWGTGRYNTGELF
>TRBV19|TRBJ2-7|-
ASSLPNLLGEQY
>TRBV19|TRBJ1-2|-
ASRPGTGGDYGYT
>TRBV11-2|TRBJ2-5|-
ASSLSPSGGARETQY
>TRBV6-1|TRBJ2-3|-
ASSEAMGRGRTDTQY